This T cell receptor (beta chain) was profiled in a study of T-cell memory formation after mild COVID-19. Background on the study: Largely, the TCR clusters proved donor specific. General study points: Contracting CD8+ clones were enriched in EMRA, CD4+ mainly in CM and EM.

On this clonotype: Its antigen is unknown.

This CDR3 region has 14 residues. V was pared by 3 bases and J by 7 bases, with 4 bases of the junction left unmatched. 5'RACE primed at constant segments yielded TCR alpha and TCR beta cDNA libraries bearing sample barcodes and UMIs. TCRdb called the 5' RACE reads again in MiXCR, with one record for every CDR3 protein. Among about 400,000 distinct CDR3 sequences listed, more than 15% were seen once. The sample comprised PBMCs or a T cell subset sorted from them (not recorded which). The receptor was derived from a man younger than 35 who had mild COVID-19 (a few samples of this study predate the infection). Cell type and time point are not known. The chain links TRBV12-3 or TRBV12-4 to TRBJ1-5; 9 positions match TRBD1. CDR3 sequence: CASSFGTGTQPQHF. The CDR3 nucleotides are TGTGCCAGCAGTTTCGGGACAGGGACGCAGCCCCAGCATTTT.